A single sample is the source of the 11 T cell receptor beta chains below, sequenced in a study of metastatic and nonmetastatic thyroid tumors. The entire patient cohort was treatment-naive prior to thyroid surgery. TCRdb re-called clones from the PCR reads using MiXCR. Of fewer than 35,000 clones in the sample, about 32% were seen once. Sequenced sample: blood. Receptors were obtained from a female donor with papillary thyroid cancer or a benign thyroid nodule (not recorded which). Some clones in this sample may be carry-over from other donors' samples.

This clone was seen a handful of times. This rearrangement joins TRBV19 to TRBJ2-7; TRBD2 aligns across 8 bases. With V trimmed by 9 bases and J by 3 bases, 10 bases remained unmatched. CDR3 size: 14 residues. CDR1 is LNHDA and CDR2 is SQIVND in the germline V gene (reference sequence). The CDR3 coding sequence is TGTGCCAGCCGGCCGGGGGGGACGCTCTACGAGCAGTACTTC. Protein sequence: CASRPGGTLYEQYF.

A few counts support this clone. The final CDR3 position lacks the conserved phenylalanine or tryptophan, pointing to a likely read error. This sequence joins TRBV6-9 and TRBJ1-2, with TRBD1 matching 9 bases. V dropped 6 bases and J dropped 6; count of bases not matched to a gene: 8. This CDR3 is 14 amino acids long. Germline V CDR1 and CDR2: MNHGY, SVAAGI. The CDR3, as DNA: TGTGCCAGCAGGGGGATCGGACAGGGGAATGGCTACACCTCC. Translation: CASRGIGQGNGYTS.

On this clone itself: An end of the junction does not agree with germline; a read error may underlie this. The chain joins TRBV2 to TRBJ2-5; 11 bases agree with TRBD2. The CDR3 is made up of 14 amino acids. Germline values: CDR1 SNHLY, CDR2 FYNNEI. The CDR3 spells CASIEVAGGKTQSF. DNA for the CDR3: TGTGCCAGCATTGAAGTAGCGGGAGGGAAGACCCAGTCCTTC.

This clone was seen only once. The junction does not match germline at one end; this may be a read error. The chain has TRBV4-1 and TRBJ2-7; D gene uncertain. CDR1 is MGHRA and CDR2 is YSYEKL in the germline V gene. The CDR3 totals 15 residues. The CDR3 DNA follows: TGCGCCAGCTGCCAACACCGGTACCCCCCTCGCGAGCAGTACTTC. It specifies CASCQHRYPPREQYF.

The chain couples TRBV20-1 to TRBJ2-7; D is perhaps TRBD1 or TRBD2 (5 bases each). Germline assignment: CDR1 DFQATT and CDR2 SNEGSKA (reference sequence). CDR3 length: 14 residues. Trimming pared 1 base from V and 3 bases from J, leaving 13 bases between. The CDR3 nucleotides read TGCAGTGCTAGAGGGGGGATCTCCGACTACGAGCAGTACTTC. It codes for CSARGGISDYEQYF.

The table lists this clone with many counts. The V call is TRBV4-3, the J call TRBJ1-2, with 8 nucleotides matching TRBD1. Germline values: CDR1 LGHNA, CDR2 YSLEER. V was clipped by 3 bases and J by 8 bases; unmatched bases: 5. This CDR3 is 13 amino acids long. The DNA of the CDR3 is TGCGCCAGCAGCCACCAGACAGGGGACGGCTACACCTTC. It encodes CASSHQTGDGYTF.

A few counts support this clone. CDR3 in amino acids: CASSLFWIHQPQHF. CDR3 bases: TGTGCCAGCAGTTTATTCTGGATTCATCAGCCCCAGCATTTT. The J gene is TRBJ1-5, the V gene TRBV28; no firm D call. This CDR3 comprises 14 residues. Trimming shortened V by 1 base and J by 5 bases, and 9 bases separated the two germline ends. Germline-derived CDR1 and CDR2 are MDHEN and SYDVKM.

This clone appeared many times. V gene TRBV11-2 combines with J gene TRBJ1-1; D gene uncertain. Germline V gene lookup returns CDR1 SGHAT and CDR2 FQNNGV. The CDR3 is 17 residues long. V lost 1 base, J lost 3 bases, and 18 bases lay in between. Here the CDR3 DNA reads TGTGCCAGCAGCTTAGGTCCGGGAAGCGGCGTGGACACTGAAGCTTTCTTT. Translated: CASSLGPGSGVDTEAFF.

This clone has only a few counts. The rearrangement links TRBV6-1 to TRBJ2-7; D is ambiguous. This CDR3 region has 15 residues. Trimming took 2 bases from V and 0 from J, leaving 11 bases between them. CDR1 is MNHNS, CDR2 SASEGT, per germline. The CDR3: CASSEKMGSSYEQYF. CDR3 in DNA: TGTGCCAGCAGTGAAAAGATGGGAAGCTCCTACGAGCAGTACTTC.

This sequence joins TRBV7-2 and TRBJ2-7, with 8 bases identical to TRBD1. This CDR3 has 14 amino acids. V gave up 5 bases and J gave up 5 bases; unmatched junction bases: 8. The germline V gene encodes CDR1 SGHTA and CDR2 FQGNSA. The CDR3 protein is CASSLDRDSNEQYF. CDR3 in DNA: TGTGCCAGCAGCCTGGACAGGGATTCAAACGAGCAGTACTTC.

This clone was seen at least ten times. The genes are TRBV27 and TRBJ1-1; D is uncertain. Germline V gene lookup returns CDR1 MNHEY and CDR2 SMNVEV (reference sequence). This CDR3 region has 13 residues. The V gene lost 1 base and the J gene lost 9 bases, with 12 bases spanning the gap. CDR3 protein: CASSLLGGLQAFF. CDR3 in DNA: TGTGCCAGCAGTTTATTGGGAGGGCTCCAAGCTTTCTTT.